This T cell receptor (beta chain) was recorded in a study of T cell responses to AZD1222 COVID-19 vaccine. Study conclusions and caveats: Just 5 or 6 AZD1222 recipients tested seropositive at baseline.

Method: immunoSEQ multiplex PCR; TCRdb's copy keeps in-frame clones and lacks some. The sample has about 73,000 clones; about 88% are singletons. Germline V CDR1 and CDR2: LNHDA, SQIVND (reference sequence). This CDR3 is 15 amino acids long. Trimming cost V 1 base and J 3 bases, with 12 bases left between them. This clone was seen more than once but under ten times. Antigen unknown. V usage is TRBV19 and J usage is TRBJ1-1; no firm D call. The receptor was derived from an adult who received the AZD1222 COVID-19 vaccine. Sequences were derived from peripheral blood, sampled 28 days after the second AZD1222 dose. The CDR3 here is CASSIGRARDTEAFF. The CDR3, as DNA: TGTGCCAGTAGTATAGGGAGGGCCCGGGACACTGAAGCTTTCTTT. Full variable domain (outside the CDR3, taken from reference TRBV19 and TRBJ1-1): DGGITQSPKYLFRKEGQNVTLSCEQNLNHDAMYWYRQDPGQGLRLIYYSQIVNDFQKGDIAEGYSVSREKKESFPLTVTSAQKNPTAFYLCASSIGRARDTEAFFGQGTRLTVV.